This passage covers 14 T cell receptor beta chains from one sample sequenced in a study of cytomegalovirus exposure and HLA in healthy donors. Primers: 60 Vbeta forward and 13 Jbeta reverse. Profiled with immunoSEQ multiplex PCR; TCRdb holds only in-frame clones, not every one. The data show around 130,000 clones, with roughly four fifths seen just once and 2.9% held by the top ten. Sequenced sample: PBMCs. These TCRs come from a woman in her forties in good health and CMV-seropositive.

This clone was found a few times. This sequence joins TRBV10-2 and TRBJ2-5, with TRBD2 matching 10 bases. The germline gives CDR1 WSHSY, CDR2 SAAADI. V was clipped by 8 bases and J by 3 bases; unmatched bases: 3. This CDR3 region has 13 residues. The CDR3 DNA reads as TGCGCCAGCGTTGGACTAGCGGAAGAGACCCAGTACTTC. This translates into CASVGLAEETQYF.

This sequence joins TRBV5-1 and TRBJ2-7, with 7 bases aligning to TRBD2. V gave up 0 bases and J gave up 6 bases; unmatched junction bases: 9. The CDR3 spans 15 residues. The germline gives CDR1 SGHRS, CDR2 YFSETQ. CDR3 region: CASSLAGRQAGEQYF. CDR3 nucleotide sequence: TGCGCCAGCAGCTTGGCCGGGAGGCAGGCGGGCGAGCAGTACTTC. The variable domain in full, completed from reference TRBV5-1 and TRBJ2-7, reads KAGVTQTPRYLIKTRGQQVTLSCSPISGHRSVSWYQQTPGQGLQFLFEYFSETQRNKGNFPGRFSGRQFSNSRSEMNVSTLELGDSALYLCASSLAGRQAGEQYFGPGTRLTVT.

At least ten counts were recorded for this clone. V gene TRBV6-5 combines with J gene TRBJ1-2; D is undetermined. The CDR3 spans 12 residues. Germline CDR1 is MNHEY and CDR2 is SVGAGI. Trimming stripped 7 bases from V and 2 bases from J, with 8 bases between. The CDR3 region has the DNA TGTGCCAGCAAGGCAGGCAACTATGGCTACACCTTC. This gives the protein CASKAGNYGYTF.

Written as DNA, the CDR3 is TGCGCCAGCAGCCAAGATTCCCTCAGGAACTATGGCTACACCTTC. This gives the protein CASSQDSLRNYGYTF. The chain recombines TRBV4-3 with TRBJ1-2; D unresolved. Germline V gene data show CDR1 as LGHNA and CDR2 as YSLEER. Trimming removed 0 bases at V and 2 bases at J, with 10 bases between. CDR3 length: 15 amino acids.

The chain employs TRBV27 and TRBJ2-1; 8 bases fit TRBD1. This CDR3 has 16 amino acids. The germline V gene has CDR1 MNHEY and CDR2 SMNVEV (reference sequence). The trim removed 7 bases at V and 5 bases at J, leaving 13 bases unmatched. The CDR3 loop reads CASIPRAGGHDNEQFF. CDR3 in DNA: TGTGCCAGCATCCCCCGGGCAGGGGGCCACGACAATGAGCAGTTCTTC.

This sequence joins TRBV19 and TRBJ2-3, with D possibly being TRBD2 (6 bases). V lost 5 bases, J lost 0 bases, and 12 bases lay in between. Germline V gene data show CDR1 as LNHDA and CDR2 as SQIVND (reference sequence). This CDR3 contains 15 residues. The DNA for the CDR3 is TGTGCCAGTAGTGTGGGGGAGGTCAGCACAGATACGCAGTATTTT. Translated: CASSVGEVSTDTQYF. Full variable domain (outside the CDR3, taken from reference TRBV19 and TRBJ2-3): DGGITQSPKYLFRKEGQNVTLSCEQNLNHDAMYWYRQDPGQGLRLIYYSQIVNDFQKGDIAEGYSVSREKKESFPLTVTSAQKNPTAFYLCASSVGEVSTDTQYFGPGTRLTVL.

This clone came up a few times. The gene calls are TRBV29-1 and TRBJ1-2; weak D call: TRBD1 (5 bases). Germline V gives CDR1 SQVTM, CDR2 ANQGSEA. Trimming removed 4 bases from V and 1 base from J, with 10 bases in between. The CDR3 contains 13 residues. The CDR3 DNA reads TGCAGCGTTGGTTCCAGGGTTAACTATGGCTACACCTTC. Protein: CSVGSRVNYGYTF.

The CDR3 nucleotides read TGTGCCAGCAGCTTGCGGACAGCGGTAAGCACAGATACGCAGTATTTT. This translates into CASSLRTAVSTDTQYF. The rearrangement joins TRBV7-2 to TRBJ2-3; weak D call: TRBD1 (6 bases). The CDR3 has 16 amino acids. With 3 bases removed from V and 0 bases from J, the gap between germline ends came to 13 bases. Per the germline V gene, CDR1 is SGHTA and CDR2 is FQGNSA.

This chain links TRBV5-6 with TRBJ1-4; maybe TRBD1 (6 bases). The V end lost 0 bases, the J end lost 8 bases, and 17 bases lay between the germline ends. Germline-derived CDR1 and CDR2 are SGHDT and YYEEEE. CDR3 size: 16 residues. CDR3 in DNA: TGTGCCAGCAGCTTGGCCCTGGGGCAAGGGGGAGAAAAACTGTTTTTT. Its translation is CASSLALGQGGEKLFF.

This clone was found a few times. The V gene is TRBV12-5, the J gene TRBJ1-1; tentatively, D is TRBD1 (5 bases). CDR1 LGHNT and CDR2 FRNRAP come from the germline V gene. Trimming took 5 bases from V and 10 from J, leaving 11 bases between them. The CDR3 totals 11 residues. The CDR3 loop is CASGGGIPAFF. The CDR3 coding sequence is TGTGCTAGTGGTGGGGGGATTCCAGCTTTCTTT.

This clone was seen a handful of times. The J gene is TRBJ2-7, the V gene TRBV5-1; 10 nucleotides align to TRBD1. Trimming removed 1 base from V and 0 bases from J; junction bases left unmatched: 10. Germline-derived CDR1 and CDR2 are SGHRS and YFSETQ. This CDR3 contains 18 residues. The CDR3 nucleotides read TGCGCCAGCAGCTTGAGGGAGCACAGGACAGGGGGCTCCTACGAGCAGTACTTC. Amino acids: CASSLREHRTGGSYEQYF.

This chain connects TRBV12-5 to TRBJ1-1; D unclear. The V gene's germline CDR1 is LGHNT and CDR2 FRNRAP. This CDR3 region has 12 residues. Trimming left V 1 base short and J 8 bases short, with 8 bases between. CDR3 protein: CASGLALFEAFF. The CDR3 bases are TGTGCTAGTGGTTTGGCTTTGTTCGAAGCTTTCTTT.

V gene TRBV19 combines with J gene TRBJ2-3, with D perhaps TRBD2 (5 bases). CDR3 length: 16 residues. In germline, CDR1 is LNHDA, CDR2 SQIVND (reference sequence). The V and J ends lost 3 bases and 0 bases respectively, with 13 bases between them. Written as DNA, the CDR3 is TGTGCCAGTAGTATCCCACAGACTACTAGCACAGATACGCAGTATTTT. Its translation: CASSIPQTTSTDTQYF. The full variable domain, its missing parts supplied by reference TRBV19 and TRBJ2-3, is DGGITQSPKYLFRKEGQNVTLSCEQNLNHDAMYWYRQDPGQGLRLIYYSQIVNDFQKGDIAEGYSVSREKKESFPLTVTSAQKNPTAFYLCASSIPQTTSTDTQYFGPGTRLTVL.

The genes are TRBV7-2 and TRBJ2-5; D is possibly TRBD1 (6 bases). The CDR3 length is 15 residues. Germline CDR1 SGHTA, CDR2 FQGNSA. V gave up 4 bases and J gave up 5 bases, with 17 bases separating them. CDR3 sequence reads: CASSSRLDGGETQYF. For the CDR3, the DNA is TGTGCCAGCAGCTCGAGACTCGATGGGGGCGAGACCCAGTACTTC.